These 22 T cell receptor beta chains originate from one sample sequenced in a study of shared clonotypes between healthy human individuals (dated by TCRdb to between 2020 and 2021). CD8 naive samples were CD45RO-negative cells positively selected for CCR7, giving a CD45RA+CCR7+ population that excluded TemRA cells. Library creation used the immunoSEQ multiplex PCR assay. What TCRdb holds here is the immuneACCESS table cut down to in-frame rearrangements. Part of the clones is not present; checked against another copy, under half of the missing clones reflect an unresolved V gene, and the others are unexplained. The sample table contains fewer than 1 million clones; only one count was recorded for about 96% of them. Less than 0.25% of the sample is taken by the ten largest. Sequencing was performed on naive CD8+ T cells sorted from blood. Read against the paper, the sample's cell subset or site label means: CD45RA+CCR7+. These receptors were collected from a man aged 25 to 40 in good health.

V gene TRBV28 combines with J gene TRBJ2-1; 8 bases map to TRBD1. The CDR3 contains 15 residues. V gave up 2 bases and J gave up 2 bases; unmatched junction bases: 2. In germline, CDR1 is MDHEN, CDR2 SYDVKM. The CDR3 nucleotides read TGTGCCAGCAGTTTAGGGACAGGCCCCTACAATGAGCAGTTCTTC. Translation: CASSLGTGPYNEQFF.

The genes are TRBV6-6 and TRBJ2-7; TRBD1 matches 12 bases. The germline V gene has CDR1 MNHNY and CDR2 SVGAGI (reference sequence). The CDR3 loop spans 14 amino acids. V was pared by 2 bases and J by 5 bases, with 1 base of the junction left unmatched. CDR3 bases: TGTGCCAGCAGTTACAGGGACAGGGGGCACGAGCAGTACTTC. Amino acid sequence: CASSYRDRGHEQYF.

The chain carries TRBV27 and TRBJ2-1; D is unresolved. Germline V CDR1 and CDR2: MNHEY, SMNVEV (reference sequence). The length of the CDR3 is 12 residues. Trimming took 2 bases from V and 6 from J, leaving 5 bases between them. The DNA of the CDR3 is TGTGCCAGCAGTTTAGGGGTCAATGAGCAGTTCTTC. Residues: CASSLGVNEQFF.

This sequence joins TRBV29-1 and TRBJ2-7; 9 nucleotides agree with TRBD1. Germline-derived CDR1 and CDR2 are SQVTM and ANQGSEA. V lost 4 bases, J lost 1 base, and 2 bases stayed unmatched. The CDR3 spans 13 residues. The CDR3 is CSVVDRGSYEQYF. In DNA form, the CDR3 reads TGCAGCGTTGTAGACAGGGGGTCCTACGAGCAGTACTTC.

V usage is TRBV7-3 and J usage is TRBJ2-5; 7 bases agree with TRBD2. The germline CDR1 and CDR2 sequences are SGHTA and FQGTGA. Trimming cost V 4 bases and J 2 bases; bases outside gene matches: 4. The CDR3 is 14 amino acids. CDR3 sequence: CASSSGGLQETQYF. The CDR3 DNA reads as TGTGCCAGCAGCTCTGGGGGACTACAAGAGACCCAGTACTTC.

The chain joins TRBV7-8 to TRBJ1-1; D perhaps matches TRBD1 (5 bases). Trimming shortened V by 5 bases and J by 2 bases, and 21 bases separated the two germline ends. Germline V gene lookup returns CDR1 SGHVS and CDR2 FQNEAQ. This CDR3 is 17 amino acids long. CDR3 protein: CASSALQGQTKNTEAFF. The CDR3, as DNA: TGTGCCAGCAGCGCGCTCCAGGGCCAAACCAAAAACACTGAAGCTTTCTTT.

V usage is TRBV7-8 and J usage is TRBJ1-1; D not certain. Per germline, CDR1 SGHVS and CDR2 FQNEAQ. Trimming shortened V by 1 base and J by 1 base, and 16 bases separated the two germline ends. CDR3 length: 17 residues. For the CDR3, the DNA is TGTGCCAGCAGCTTAGGTATGGACGGAGTTTGGAACACTGAAGCTTTCTTT. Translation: CASSLGMDGVWNTEAFF.

CDR3 protein: CATSDRNYNEQFF. CDR3 in DNA: TGTGCCACTTCGGACAGGAACTACAATGAGCAGTTCTTC. The chain has TRBV25-1 and TRBJ2-1; 7 nucleotides align to TRBD1. Looked up from germline, CDR1 is MGHDK and CDR2 is SYGVNS. The V and J ends lost 10 bases and 3 bases, in that order; junction bases with no gene match: 6. CDR3 size: 13 residues. The full variable domain, with the rest looked up from reference TRBV25-1 and TRBJ2-1, is EADIYQTPRYLVIGTGKKITLECSQTMGHDKMYWYQQDPGMELHLIHYSYGVNSTEKGDLSSESTVSRIRTEHFPLTLESARPSHTSQYLCATSDRNYNEQFFGPGTRLTVL.

This CDR3 is CASSWLPGTVFREQFF. The CDR3 DNA follows: TGTGCCAGCAGTTGGCTTCCCGGGACAGTATTTCGTGAGCAGTTCTTC. The chain uses TRBV27 and TRBJ2-1, with 7 bases lining up with TRBD1. V trimming: 4 bases; J trimming: 9 bases; junction bases outside the gene matches: 15. The CDR3 sequence is 16 residues long. Germline assignment: CDR1 MNHEY and CDR2 SMNVEV (reference sequence).

The CDR3 is CASSLRSLGTDEQYF. The CDR3 nucleotides read TGTGCCAGCAGCTTGAGATCCCTAGGGACCGACGAGCAGTACTTC. The V and J genes are TRBV7-9 and TRBJ2-5; D is tentatively TRBD1 or TRBD2 (5 bases each). The closer fit of TRBJ2-7 to the DNA end suggests the J call may be wrong. Germline-derived CDR1 and CDR2 are SEHNR and FQNEAQ (reference sequence). This CDR3 comprises 15 residues.

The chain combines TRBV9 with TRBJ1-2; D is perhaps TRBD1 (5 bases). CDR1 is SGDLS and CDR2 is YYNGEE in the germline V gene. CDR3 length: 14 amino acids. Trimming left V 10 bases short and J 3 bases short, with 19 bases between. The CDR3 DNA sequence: TGTGCCGGCGAATCGGACATCCCGCACTATGGCTACACCTTC. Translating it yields CAGESDIPHYGYTF.

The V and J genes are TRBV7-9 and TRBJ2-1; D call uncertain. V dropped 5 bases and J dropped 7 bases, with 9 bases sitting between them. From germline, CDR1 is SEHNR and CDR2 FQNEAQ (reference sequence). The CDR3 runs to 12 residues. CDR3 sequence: CASSTAQNEQFF. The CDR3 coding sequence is TGTGCCAGCAGCACGGCACAGAATGAGCAGTTCTTC.

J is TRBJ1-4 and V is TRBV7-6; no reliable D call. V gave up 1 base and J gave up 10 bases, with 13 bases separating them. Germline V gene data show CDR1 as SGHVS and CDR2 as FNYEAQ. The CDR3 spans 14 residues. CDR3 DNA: TGTGCCAGCAGCTTAGACGGGCCCCGAGGAAAACTGTTTTTT. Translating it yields CASSLDGPRGKLFF.

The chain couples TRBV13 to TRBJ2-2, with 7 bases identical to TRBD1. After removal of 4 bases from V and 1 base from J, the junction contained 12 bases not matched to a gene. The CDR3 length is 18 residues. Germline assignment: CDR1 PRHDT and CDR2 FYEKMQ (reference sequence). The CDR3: CASSSFNAGTENTGELFF. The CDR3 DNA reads TGTGCCAGCAGCTCGTTCAATGCCGGGACAGAGAACACCGGGGAGCTGTTTTTT. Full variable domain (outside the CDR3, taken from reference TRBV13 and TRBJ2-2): AAGVIQSPRHLIKEKRETATLKCYPIPRHDTVYWYQQGPGQDPQFLISFYEKMQSDKGSIPDRFSAQQFSDYHSELNMSSLELGDSALYFCASSSFNAGTENTGELFFGEGSRLTVL.

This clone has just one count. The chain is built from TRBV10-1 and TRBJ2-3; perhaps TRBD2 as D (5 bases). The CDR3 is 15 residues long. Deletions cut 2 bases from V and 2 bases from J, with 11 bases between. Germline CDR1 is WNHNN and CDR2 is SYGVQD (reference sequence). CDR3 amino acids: CASSESGTTTDTQYF. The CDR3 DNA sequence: TGCGCCAGCAGTGAGAGCGGAACGACCACAGATACGCAGTATTTT.

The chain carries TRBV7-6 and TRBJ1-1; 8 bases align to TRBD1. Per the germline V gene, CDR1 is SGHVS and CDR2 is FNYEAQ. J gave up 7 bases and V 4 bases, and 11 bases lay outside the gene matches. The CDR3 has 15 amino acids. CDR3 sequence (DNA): TGTGCCAGCAGCTCCCCTGGGACAGGACCATTTGAAGCTTTCTTT. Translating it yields CASSSPGTGPFEAFF.

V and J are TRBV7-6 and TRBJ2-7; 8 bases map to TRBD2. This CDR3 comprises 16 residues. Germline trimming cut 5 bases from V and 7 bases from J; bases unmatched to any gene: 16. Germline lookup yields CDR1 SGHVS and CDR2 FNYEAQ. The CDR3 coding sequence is TGTGCCAGCAGCCCATACGCCGCGGGGGGCGCGGGGGAGCAGTACTTC. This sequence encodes CASSPYAAGGAGEQYF.

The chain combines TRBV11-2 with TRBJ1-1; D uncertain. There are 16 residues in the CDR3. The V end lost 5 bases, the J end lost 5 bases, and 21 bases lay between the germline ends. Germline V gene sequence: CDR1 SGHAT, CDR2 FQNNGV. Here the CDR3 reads CASSLGPYTAKTEAFF. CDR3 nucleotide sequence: TGTGCCAGCAGCCTCGGCCCCTATACCGCGAAGACTGAAGCTTTCTTT.

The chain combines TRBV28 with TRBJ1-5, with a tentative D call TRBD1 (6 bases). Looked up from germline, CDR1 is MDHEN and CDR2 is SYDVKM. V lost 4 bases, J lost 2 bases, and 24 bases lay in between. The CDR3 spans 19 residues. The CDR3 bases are TGTGCCAGCAGTTCCGGTAGGACAGAAGGAGGGAAGGGCAATCAGCCCCAGCATTTT. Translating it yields CASSSGRTEGGKGNQPQHF.

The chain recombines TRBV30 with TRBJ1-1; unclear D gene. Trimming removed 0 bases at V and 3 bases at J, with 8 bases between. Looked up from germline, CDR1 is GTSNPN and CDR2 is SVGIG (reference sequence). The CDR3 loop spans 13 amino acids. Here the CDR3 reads CAWSVAGYTEAFF. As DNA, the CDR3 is TGTGCCTGGAGTGTTGCGGGGTACACTGAAGCTTTCTTT.

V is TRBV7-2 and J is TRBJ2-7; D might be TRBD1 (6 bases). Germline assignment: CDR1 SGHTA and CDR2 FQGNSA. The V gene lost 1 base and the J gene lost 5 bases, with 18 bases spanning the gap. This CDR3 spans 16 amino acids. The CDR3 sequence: CASSLVTGFISNEQYF. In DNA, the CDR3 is TGTGCCAGCAGCTTAGTAACAGGGTTCATCAGTAACGAGCAGTACTTC.

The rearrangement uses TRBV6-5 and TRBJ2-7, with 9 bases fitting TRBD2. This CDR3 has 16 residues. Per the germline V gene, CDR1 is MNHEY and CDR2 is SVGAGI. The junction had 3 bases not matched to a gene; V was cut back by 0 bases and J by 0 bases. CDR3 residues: CASSYSAGGPSYEQYF. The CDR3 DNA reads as TGTGCCAGCAGTTACTCTGCGGGAGGGCCCTCCTACGAGCAGTACTTC.